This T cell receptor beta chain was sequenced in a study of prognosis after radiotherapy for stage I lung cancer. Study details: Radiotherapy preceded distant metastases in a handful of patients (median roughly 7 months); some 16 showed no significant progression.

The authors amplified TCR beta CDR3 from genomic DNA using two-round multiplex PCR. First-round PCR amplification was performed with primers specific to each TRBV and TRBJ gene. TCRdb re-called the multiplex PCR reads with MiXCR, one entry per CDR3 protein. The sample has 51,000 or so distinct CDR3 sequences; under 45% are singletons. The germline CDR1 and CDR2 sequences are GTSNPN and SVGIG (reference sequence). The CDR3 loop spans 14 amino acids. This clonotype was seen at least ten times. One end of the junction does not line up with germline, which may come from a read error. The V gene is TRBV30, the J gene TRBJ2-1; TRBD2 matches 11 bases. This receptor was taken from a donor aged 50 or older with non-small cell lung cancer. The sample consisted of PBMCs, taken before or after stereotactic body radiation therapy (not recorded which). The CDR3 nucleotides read TGTGCCTGGAGGAGACTAGCGGGATACAATGAGCAGCTCTTC. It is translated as CAWRRLAGYNEQLF.